This entry concerns a single TCR beta chain. V lost 5 bases, J lost 4 bases, and 5 bases stayed unmatched. The CDR3 is made up of 15 amino acids. Germline assignment: CDR1 MNHEY and CDR2 SMNVEV (reference sequence). The assay was run at survey level. Assay used: immunoSEQ multiplex PCR; TCRdb lists only in-frame clones, some missing. The sample yields roughly 30,000 clones, 88% seen once. This sample is part of a study of multiple sclerosis patients with progressive multifocal leukoencephalopathy. Time point reported: before natalizumab initiation. Specimen: PBMCs. The receptor's source is a human donor with multiple sclerosis. The chain joins TRBV27 to TRBJ2-7; 13 nucleotides align to TRBD2. CDR3 in amino acids: CASSPRLAGGYEQYF. In DNA form, the CDR3 reads TGTGCCAGCAGTCCGCGACTAGCGGGGGGTTACGAGCAGTACTTC.